The T cell receptor (beta chain) under discussion was sequenced for a study of cytomegalovirus exposure and HLA in healthy donors (dated by TCRdb to 2016 to 2017). In the study overall: An earlier analysis of some 600 of the donors reported 276 Gb of sequence data and 95 million to 130 million unique TCR beta sequences obtained from about 170 million T cells. A later analysis re-examined previously published TCR beta repertoires from several hundred donors and added high-resolution HLA genotyping to investigate patterns of TCR occurrence. All discovery cohort repertoires had been generated on a single sequencing platform. The study aimed to test whether cataloging public T cell receptors could reveal signatures of past pathogen exposure. Using immunosequencing, the study profiled T cell repertoires from 500 to 800 subjects and related those repertoires to cytomegalovirus serostatus. Roughly 300 gigabases of sequencing data and approximately 84 million unique TCR sequences were included in an early release covering about 700 HLA-typed donors. On average, around 240,000 unique TCR beta nucleotide sequences were sequenced per donor among 398 genotyped donors of the cohort, with 15% to 20% of those sequences being non-productive. In a later genetic analysis, genome-wide SNP genotypes for about three fifths of the roughly 670 donors were used, and that subset was treated as a discovery cohort. To predict cytomegalovirus infection status, the study brought together high-throughput TCR immunosequencing, statistical association of individual TCRs with disease status, and machine learning. In the later analysis, no new phenotypic data were used to find candidate immune exposures; instead, reliance was placed on TCR beta sequences and their occurrence across donors. The number of donors typed differed by locus, with 629-630 for A, B, C, DRB1 and DQB1, over 500 for DQA1, 606 for DPA1, and around 430 for DPB1. Besides the first cohort of around 700 subjects, a separate validation cohort made up of 120 or so different subjects was used. Of the 300 to 450 genotyped donors, roughly 80% were placed in the genetic ancestry cluster associated with self-reported Caucasian donors. Roughly 5 DR-DQ haplotypes were handled as single units for association and clustering, since linkage in the cohort was strong. In an earlier analysis of 587 of the donors, high-throughput TCR beta sequencing was used to judge whether each TCR beta V gene segment behaved as functional or pseudogenic. Class I and class II HLA loci were covered by the typing at four-digit resolution. Alongside the repertoire data, information on donor age, sex, ethnicity and CMV serostatus was compiled.

The CDR3, from cysteine to phenylalanine, totals 13 residues. The sequence is cut down to CDR3 DNA, 39 bases in frame from base 1. The junction carries 9 bases between V and J, which are trimmed by 3 bases and 3 bases respectively. The CDR1 and CDR2 encoded by the germline V gene are SNHLY and FYNNEI. Library method: the immunoSEQ multiplex PCR assay. A mixture of 60 forward primers for TCR Vbeta segments and 13 reverse primers for TCR Jbeta segments was used in the multiplex PCR. The CDR3 region of rearranged TCR beta genes was amplified from genomic DNA by a multiplex PCR assay. The amplified TCR beta libraries were sequenced on the Illumina HiSeq System as 87-base-pair reads. The paper's data handling went like this. In a later analysis, 77 million or so unique TCR beta chains were counted across the roughly 700 repertoires, and approximately 11 million of these chains were shared by at least two donors. A nearest-neighbor algorithm error-corrected the raw reads and collapsed the reads into unique sequences, merging closely related sequences to remove PCR and sequencing errors. To assign V, D and J gene segments, CDR3 sequences were aligned to IMGT reference sequences. Each retained sequence needed at least a six-nucleotide match to both a V gene segment and a J gene segment. A rearrangement counted as productive if the CDR3 had no stop codons and remained in frame with V and J, and every other rearrangement counted as non-productive. CDR3 was defined according to IMGT convention as the region running from the second conserved V-encoded cysteine to the conserved J-encoded phenylalanine. The earlier analysis of more than 450 of the donors excluded sequences that lacked an unambiguous match to a single V gene segment. In an earlier analysis of approximately 560 of the donors, a V segment was called functional when productive rearrangements were above 56.7%, and segregating when the standard deviation between donors exceeded 5%. A statistical classification framework was developed to diagnose cytomegalovirus status using the catalog of TCR beta chain sequences. A later analysis assigned V and J genes by comparing TCR nucleotide sequences with IMGT/GENE-DB human TR gene sequences. Using the TCRdist pipeline, a later analysis assigned CDR3 sequences along with most-parsimonious VDJ recombination scenarios. A later analysis defined each TCR beta chain by its CDR3 amino acid sequence plus V-gene family, and excluded reads lacking a unique V-gene family. As a way to deal with suspected cross-contamination and a sequencing artifact, a later analysis dropped 450 to 600 nucleotide sequences that were highly shared and had low generation probability. A later analysis calculated a clonal expansion index for each public chain from normalized within-repertoire ranks of inferred template counts. Generation probabilities in a later analysis came from a VDJ recombination model fitted to out-of-frame rearrangements, and those results were checked against IGoR. Hypergeometric tests were used in a later analysis to score TCR-TCR, TCR-HLA and TCR-CMV co-occurrence, with a repertoire-size bias correction applied to the TCR pairs. A later analysis estimated false discovery rates by permuting HLA or CMV assignments 20 times. A later analysis grouped co-occurring TCRs with DBSCAN, adding TCRdist sequence similarity when clustering within HLA-allele-positive subsets. For co-occurrence clustering, repertoires with fewer than 30,000 or more than 120,000 public chains were excluded, along with four or five repertoires with anomalous nucleotide sharing. This is the immuneACCESS table as TCRdb keeps it, with only in-frame sequences that have V and J called. A part of the clones is gone; compared with another copy, unresolved V genes explain less than half, and the rest is unexplained. D and trimming were read from the DNA, whereas the V and J calls and clone size are those reported in that table. The sample table shows about 180,000 clones, and about three quarters are seen once. The top ten constitute over 2.5% of the sample.

The cohort was made up of about 610 healthy bone marrow donors. At the time of sampling, all cohort members were nominally healthy, though unrecorded immune exposures were likely present. The donor tested CMV seronegative, placing the donor among the 350 to 400 seronegative members of the cohort. A peripheral blood sample was provided by each donor, and peripheral blood mononuclear cells were used for TCR beta sequencing. Genomic DNA extraction from the blood cell samples was performed with the Qiagen DNeasy Blood Extraction Kit. For this clone: Its antigen is currently not known. No much larger clone is present one base from it, and per-base qualities are unavailable.

Overall study results and their limits: In a later genetic analysis, fewer N-insertions in productive TCRs were reported among donors in an Asian-associated ancestry cluster than the roughly 670-donor mean. A few of the identified cytomegalovirus-associated TCR beta chains were confirmed in vitro to be specific for cytomegalovirus antigens. The sequencing pipeline was judged likely to have produced a cluster of highly shared sequence variants as a technical artifact. In an earlier analysis of around 600 of the donors, most TCR beta V segments appeared in productive rearrangements about 87% or about 30% of the time, broadly matching IMGT annotations. This cohort had only TCR beta chains sequenced, and the lack of alpha or paired-chain data limited which features could be detected. The authors suggested that the approach could potentially be generalized to other disease states and immunological phenotypes. According to a later analysis, most CMV-associated TCR beta chains appeared to be HLA-restricted, and the HLA associations seemed to be driven largely by CMV exposure. In a later analysis, HLA-associated TCR beta chains were found to be more clonally expanded and to have lower generation probabilities than equally common non-associated chains. Cytomegalovirus status was reported to be diagnosed by the classifier with high specificity and sensitivity in both the original and validation cohorts. According to a later analysis, TCR association rates differed among HLA loci, with DRB1 alleles showing the most associated TCRs and HLA-C alleles showing the fewest. Approximately 18 rarely observed V segments, including chromosome 9 orphons, were excluded from the earlier analysis of about 610 of the donors because counts were too low. Across donors, most TCR sequences were observed very rarely, whereas some public TCRs were present in many individuals. Because some donors lacked HLA typing at each locus, the association tests relied only on the typed subset. A further reported finding was that TCR beta sequences accurately predicted the HLA-A and HLA-B alleles for most subjects in the first cohort. CMV serostatus was the only immune exposure information available for the cohort. Some IMGT-functional V segments, including TRBV6-2 and TRBV6-3, could not be distinguished by the 87-base-pair reads and were therefore excluded. At a false discovery rate of 0.05, a later analysis linked 16,951 TCR beta sequences to specific HLA alleles. Assigning TCR associations to individual alleles was difficult when HLA alleles, especially DR and DQ, strongly co-occurred. Linkage disequilibrium might explain the correlated functional status among segregating V segments, but an unknown experimental factor could not be excluded. In the study, around 150 TCR beta chains were listed as associated with cytomegalovirus. Sequencing depth was assumed to be roughly uniform across donors in the presence/absence analyses, though that assumption may not hold. In a later analysis, several top co-occurrence clusters were reported to appear linked to parvovirus B19, influenza, CMV and Epstein-Barr virus. A later genetic analysis associated a missense DCLRE1C variant with V-gene and J-gene trimming of TCR beta chains, and an independent cohort replicated the association.

The specimen was PBMCs. The TCR was taken from a female donor in good health and CMV-seronegative. This receptor chain uses TRBV2 and TRBJ2-7; no D gene can be assigned with confidence. The nucleotides read TGTGCCAGCAGTGAGGGCCCCTTCTACGAGCAGTACTTC. Its protein is CASSEGPFYEQYF.